The T cell receptor (beta chain) under discussion was sequenced for a study of blood T cell repertoires in COVID-19. Overall study: Samples representing acute and convalescent COVID-19 were sourced from the United States, Italy and Spain.

This table comes from immunoSEQ multiplex PCR, and its TCRdb copy is limited to in-frame clones, with some not included. This table has about 110,000 clones, 70% to 85% appearing once. This CDR3 is built from 13 residues. V was clipped by 7 bases and J by 2 bases; unmatched bases: 4. Germline-derived CDR1 and CDR2 are SQVTM and ANQGSEA. What was sequenced was peripheral blood. This sequence originates from a woman aged 60-70 years with acute or convalescent COVID-19. The chain links TRBV29-1 to TRBJ2-1, with 8 nucleotides matching TRBD1. The CDR3 coding sequence is TGCAGCGCGCCGGGACAGGCCTACAATGAGCAGTTCTTC. As protein: CSAPGQAYNEQFF.